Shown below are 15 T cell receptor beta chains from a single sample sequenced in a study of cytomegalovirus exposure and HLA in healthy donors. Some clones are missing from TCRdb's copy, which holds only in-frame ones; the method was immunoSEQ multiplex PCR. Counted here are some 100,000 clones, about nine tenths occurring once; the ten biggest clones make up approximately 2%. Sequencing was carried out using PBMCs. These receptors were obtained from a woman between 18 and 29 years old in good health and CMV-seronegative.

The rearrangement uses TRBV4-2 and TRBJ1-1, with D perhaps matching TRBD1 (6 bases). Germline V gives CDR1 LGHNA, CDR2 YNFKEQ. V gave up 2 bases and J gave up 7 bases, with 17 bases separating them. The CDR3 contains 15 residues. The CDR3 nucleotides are TGTGCCAGCAGCCAAAACACGGGGGGGCAAGTTGAAGCTTTCTTT. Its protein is CASSQNTGGQVEAFF.

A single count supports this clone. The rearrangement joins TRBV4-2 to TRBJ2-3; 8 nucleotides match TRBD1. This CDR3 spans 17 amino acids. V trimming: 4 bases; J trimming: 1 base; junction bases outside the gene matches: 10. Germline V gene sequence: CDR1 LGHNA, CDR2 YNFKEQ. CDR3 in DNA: TGTGCCAGCAGCCCAGGCACAGGGGGTTTTGGCACAGATACGCAGTATTTT. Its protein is CASSPGTGGFGTDTQYF.

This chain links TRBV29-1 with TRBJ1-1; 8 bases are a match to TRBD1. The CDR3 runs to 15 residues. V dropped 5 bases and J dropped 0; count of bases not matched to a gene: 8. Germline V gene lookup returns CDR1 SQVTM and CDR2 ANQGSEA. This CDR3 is CSVPPGQGVNTEAFF. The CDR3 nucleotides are TGCAGCGTTCCCCCCGGACAGGGTGTGAACACTGAAGCTTTCTTT.

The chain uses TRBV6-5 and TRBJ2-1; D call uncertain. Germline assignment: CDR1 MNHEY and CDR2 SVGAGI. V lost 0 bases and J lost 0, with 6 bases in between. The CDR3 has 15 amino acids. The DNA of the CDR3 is TGTGCCAGCAGTTACTCGGCAAGCTCCTACAATGAGCAGTTCTTC. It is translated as CASSYSASSYNEQFF.

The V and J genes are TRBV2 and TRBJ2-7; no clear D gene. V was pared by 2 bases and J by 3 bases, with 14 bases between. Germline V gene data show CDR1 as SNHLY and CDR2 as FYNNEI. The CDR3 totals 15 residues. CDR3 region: CASSETPNYGYEQYF. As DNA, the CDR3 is TGTGCCAGCAGTGAAACCCCCAACTACGGCTACGAGCAGTACTTC.

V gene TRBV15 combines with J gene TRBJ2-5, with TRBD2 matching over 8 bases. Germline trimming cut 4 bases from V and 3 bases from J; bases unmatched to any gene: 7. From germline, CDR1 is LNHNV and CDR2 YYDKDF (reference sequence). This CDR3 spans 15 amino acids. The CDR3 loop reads CATSIEGTSKETQYF. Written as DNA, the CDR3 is TGTGCCACCAGCATAGAAGGGACTAGTAAAGAGACCCAGTACTTC.

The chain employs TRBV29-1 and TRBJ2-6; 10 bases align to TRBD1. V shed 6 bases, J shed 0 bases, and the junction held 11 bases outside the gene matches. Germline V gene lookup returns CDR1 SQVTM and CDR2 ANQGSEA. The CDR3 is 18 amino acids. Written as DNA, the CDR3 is TGCAGCGTGACCACCGGGACAGGGGAATTCTCTGGGGCCAACGTCCTGACTTTC. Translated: CSVTTGTGEFSGANVLTF.

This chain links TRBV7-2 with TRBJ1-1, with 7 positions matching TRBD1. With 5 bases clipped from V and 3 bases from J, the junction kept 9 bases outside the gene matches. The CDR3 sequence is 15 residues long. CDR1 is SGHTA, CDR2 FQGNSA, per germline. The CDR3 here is CASSQNRGGYTEAFF. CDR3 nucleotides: TGTGCCAGCAGCCAGAACAGGGGAGGATACACTGAAGCTTTCTTT.

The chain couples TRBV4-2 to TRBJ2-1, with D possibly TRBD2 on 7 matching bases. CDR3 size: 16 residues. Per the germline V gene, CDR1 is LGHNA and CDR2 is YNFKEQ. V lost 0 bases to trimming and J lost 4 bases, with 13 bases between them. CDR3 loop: CASSQEGGGSYNEQFF. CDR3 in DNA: TGTGCCAGCAGCCAAGAGGGCGGGGGCTCTTACAATGAGCAGTTCTTC.

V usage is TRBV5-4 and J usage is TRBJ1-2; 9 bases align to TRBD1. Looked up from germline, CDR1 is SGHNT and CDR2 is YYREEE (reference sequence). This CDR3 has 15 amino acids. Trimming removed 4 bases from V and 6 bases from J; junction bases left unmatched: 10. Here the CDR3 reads CASSALDRGGNGYTF. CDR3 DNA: TGTGCCAGCAGCGCTCTAGACAGGGGGGGAAATGGCTACACCTTC.

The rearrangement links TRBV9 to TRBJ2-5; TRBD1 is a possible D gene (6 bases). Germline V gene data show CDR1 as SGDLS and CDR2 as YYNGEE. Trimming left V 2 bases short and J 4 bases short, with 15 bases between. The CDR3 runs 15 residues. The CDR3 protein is CASSVNAGRGETQYF. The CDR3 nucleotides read TGTGCCAGCAGCGTCAACGCGGGCAGGGGAGAGACCCAGTACTTC.

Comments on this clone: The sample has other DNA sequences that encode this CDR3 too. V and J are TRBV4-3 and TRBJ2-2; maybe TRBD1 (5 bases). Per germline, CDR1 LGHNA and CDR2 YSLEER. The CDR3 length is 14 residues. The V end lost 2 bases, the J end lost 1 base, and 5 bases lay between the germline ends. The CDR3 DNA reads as TGCGCCAGCAGCCAACAGGGGAACACCGGGGAGCTGTTTTTT. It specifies CASSQQGNTGELFF.

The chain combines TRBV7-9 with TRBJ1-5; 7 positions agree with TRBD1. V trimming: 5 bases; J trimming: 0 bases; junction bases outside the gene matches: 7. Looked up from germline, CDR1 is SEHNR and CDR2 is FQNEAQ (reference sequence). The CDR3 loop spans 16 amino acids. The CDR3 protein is CASSRSAGGSNQPQHF. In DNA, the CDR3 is TGTGCCAGCAGCCGATCCGCAGGGGGTAGCAATCAGCCCCAGCATTTT.

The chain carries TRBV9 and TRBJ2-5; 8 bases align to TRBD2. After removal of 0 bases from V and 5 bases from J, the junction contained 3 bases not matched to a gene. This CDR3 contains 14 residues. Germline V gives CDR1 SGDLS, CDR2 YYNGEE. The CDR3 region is CASSVVASGETQYF. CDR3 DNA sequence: TGTGCCAGCAGCGTAGTTGCTAGCGGGGAGACCCAGTACTTC.

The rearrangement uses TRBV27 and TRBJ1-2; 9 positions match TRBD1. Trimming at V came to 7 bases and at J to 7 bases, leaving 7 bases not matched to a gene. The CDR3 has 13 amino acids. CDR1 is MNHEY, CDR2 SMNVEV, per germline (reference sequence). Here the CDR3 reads CASKQQGAGGYTF. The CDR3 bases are TGTGCCAGCAAACAACAGGGGGCAGGTGGCTACACCTTC.